The present entry profiles one T cell receptor (beta chain) with its context. The antigen remains unidentified. This sample was included in a study of T cells in Graves' hyperthyroidism and ophthalmopathy. Overall study context: Peripheral blood specimens were obtained at initial diagnosis, prior to any treatment.

RNA transcripts served as the template for amplifying TCR beta CDR3 regions. HTBI primers were the set used in a first-round RT-PCR of the TCR CDR3. Each CDR3 protein gets one entry after TCRdb re-called the multiplex PCR reads with MiXCR. The table has almost 600,000 distinct CDR3 sequences, roughly 14% seen once; the top ten hold 5% to 7%. Study conclusions and caveats: Using 13 V-J features, a model discriminated ophthalmopathy from stable hyperthyroidism.

Trimming cost V 3 bases and J 4 bases, with 10 bases left between them. CDR1 and CDR2 (germline): MGHRA, YSYEKL. The CDR3 runs to 14 residues. The genes are TRBV4-1 and TRBJ1-5; weak D call: TRBD1 (5 bases). The sequenced sample was blood. The receptor's source is a woman aged 25 to 39 with Graves' hyperthyroidism that later progressed to Graves' ophthalmopathy. The CDR3 DNA reads TGCGCCAGCAGCCAGAATCCAGGGAATCAGCCCCAGCATTTT. This sequence encodes CASSQNPGNQPQHF.